This entry describes one T cell receptor (beta chain). V dropped 0 bases and J dropped 9 bases, with 12 bases sitting between them. The CDR3 is 14 amino acids. From germline, CDR1 is KGHSH and CDR2 LQKENI. This entry is derived from a study of blood T cell repertoires in COVID-19. Whole-study context: Samples taken during acute and convalescent COVID-19 were collected in the United States, Italy and Spain. PBMCs, B-cell-depleted T cells, or T cells were the source of the cDNA or gDNA that made up the material.

The repertoire was sequenced with immunoSEQ multiplex PCR; TCRdb's copy has only in-frame clones and lacks some. The repertoire holds more than 100,000 clones, with about four fifths as singletons. The clonotype was recovered from a woman aged 55-69 years with active or convalescent COVID-19. V is TRBV18 and J is TRBJ2-4, with D possibly being TRBD1 (6 bases). Material: peripheral blood. As DNA, the CDR3 is TGTGCCAGCTCACCACCGGTCAGGGGAGTCATTCAGTACTTC. Amino acids: CASSPPVRGVIQYF.